Below are 11 T cell receptor beta chains sequenced from a single sample in a study of T cell repertoires in cytomegalovirus infection. MiXCR, applied by TCRdb to the reads, yields one record per CDR3 protein. The sample shows some 440,000 distinct CDR3 sequences, approximately 30% of them seen only once. Sequences were obtained from PBMCs. Receptors were obtained from a human donor in good health (CMV status not recorded). Some clones in this sample may be carry-over from other donors' samples.

This clonotype was seen only a few times. V gene TRBV19 combines with J gene TRBJ2-1, with 13 bases that match TRBD2. The CDR3 runs to 19 residues. CDR1 is LNHDA, CDR2 SQIVND, per germline (reference sequence). V shed 5 bases and J 8 bases; nucleotides not matched to a gene: 18. In DNA, the CDR3 is TGTGCCAGTAGTTCAAGACTAGCGGGGGGTGGAGGATTTGTCGATGAGCAGTTCTTC. It encodes CASSSRLAGGGGFVDEQFF.

V gene TRBV19 combines with J gene TRBJ2-5; 7 bases line up with TRBD1. J was trimmed by 6 bases and V by 4 bases; bases with no gene match: 8. The V gene's germline CDR1 is LNHDA and CDR2 SQIVND (reference sequence). The CDR3 is made up of 14 amino acids. This CDR3 is CASSTSGGRKTQYF. CDR3 nucleotide sequence: TGTGCCAGTAGTACATCAGGGGGACGGAAGACCCAGTACTTC.

The chain couples TRBV6-5 to TRBJ1-2; D is perhaps TRBD1 (6 bases). The CDR3 length is 16 residues. Germline loops: CDR1 MNHEY, CDR2 SVGAGI. V lost 0 bases to trimming and J lost 0 bases, with 11 bases between them. Here the CDR3 DNA reads TGTGCCAGCAGTTACTCGACGGGGGCGACTAACTATGGCTACACCTTC. Translation: CASSYSTGATNYGYTF.

A few counts support this clonotype. The DNA of the CDR3 is TGTGCCAGCAGCTCCACGGGCGCTTGGGCCTCCATATATTTT. It codes for CASSSTGAWASIYF. This chain uses TRBV11-2 with TRBJ1-3; D gene ambiguous. Trimming shortened V by 4 bases and J by 11 bases, and 18 bases separated the two germline ends. The germline CDR1 and CDR2 sequences are SGHAT and FQNNGV. This CDR3 region has 14 residues.

This chain connects TRBV23-1 to TRBJ2-7, with a weak D call TRBD1 (7 bases). TRBV23-1 is noted as an ORF with a role that remains uncertain. This CDR3 has 14 residues. V lost 11 bases and J 0 bases, leaving 17 bases between the germline ends. This chain's CDR3 is CALGGTDDSYEQYF. In DNA form, the CDR3 reads TGCGCCCTGGGCGGGACAGATGACTCCTACGAGCAGTACTTC.

This clonotype has ten or more counts. V usage is TRBV7-6 and J usage is TRBJ1-3; 7 bases line up with TRBD1. CDR1 is SGHVS, CDR2 FNYEAQ, per germline. This CDR3 is built from 16 residues. J was trimmed by 0 bases and V by 5 bases; bases with no gene match: 7. CDR3 coding DNA: TGTGCCAGCAGCGACCGACAGGGCAACTCTGGAAACACCATATATTTT. It codes for CASSDRQGNSGNTIYF.

In this sample, this clonotype turned up a few times. V is TRBV7-9 and J is TRBJ2-3, with TRBD2 identical over 10 bases. The trim removed 5 bases at V and 6 bases at J, leaving 8 bases unmatched. CDR1 SEHNR and CDR2 FQNEAQ come from the germline V gene (reference sequence). The length of the CDR3 is 15 residues. CDR3: CASSQTSGVGDTQYF. DNA for the CDR3: TGTGCCAGCAGCCAAACTAGCGGGGTCGGGGATACGCAGTATTTT.

This clonotype was found a few times. V is TRBV2 and J is TRBJ2-7; no reliable D call. The ends were cut back, 4 bases at V and 6 bases at J, with 16 bases in the middle. The CDR3 length is 14 residues. Germline-derived CDR1 and CDR2 are SNHLY and FYNNEI. The CDR3 loop is CASSVRLELSEQYF. The DNA of the CDR3 is TGTGCCAGCAGTGTTCGGCTAGAACTATCCGAGCAGTACTTC.

This chain links TRBV12-3 or TRBV12-4 with TRBJ1-1; D is perhaps TRBD1 (6 bases). V was shortened by 6 bases and J by 3 bases, with 11 bases between the two germline ends. This CDR3 has 13 residues. This CDR3 reads CASRPYRDTEAFF. The CDR3 bases are TGTGCCAGCAGACCCTACAGGGACACTGAAGCTTTCTTT.

This clonotype was recorded a few times. The rearrangement uses TRBV28 and TRBJ2-7; 7 bases are shared with TRBD1. In germline, CDR1 is MDHEN, CDR2 SYDVKM. The length of the CDR3 is 14 residues. The V segment lost 1 base and the J segment 7 bases; nucleotides outside the gene matches: 7. The CDR3: CASSLYDRVREQYF. In DNA form, the CDR3 reads TGTGCCAGCAGTTTATATGACAGGGTGCGGGAGCAGTACTTC.

In this sample, this clonotype turned up many times. The rearrangement joins TRBV12-3 or TRBV12-4 to TRBJ1-4; D not resolved. The CDR3 has 12 amino acids. Trimming removed 2 bases at V and 8 bases at J, with 6 bases between. In nucleotides, the CDR3 is TGTGCCAGCAGTTTAAGTGGGGAAAAACTGTTTTTT. Its translation: CASSLSGEKLFF.